This TCR beta chain was profiled in a study of neurological immune-mediated disorders. TCRdb processed the 5' RACE reads anew with MiXCR; each CDR3 protein has one entry. This table has 40,000 or so distinct CDR3 sequences, roughly 14% appearing once. The ends lost 3 bases at V and 8 bases at J; junction bases unmatched: 6. Looked up from germline, CDR1 is MNHEY and CDR2 is SMNVEV (reference sequence). CDR3 length: 15 amino acids. This sequence joins TRBV27 and TRBJ1-4, with 10 bases aligning to TRBD1. This receptor was taken from a woman aged 45-65 years with HTLV-1-associated myelopathy (HAM/TSP). The specimen sequenced was PBMCs. The chain's CDR3 is CASSFYWTGGEKLFF. In nucleotides, the CDR3 is TGTGCCAGCAGTTTTTATTGGACAGGGGGGGAAAAACTGTTTTTT.